One and the same sample provided the 22 T cell receptor beta chains below, sequenced in a study of identical twins. TCRdb recomputed calls from the 5' RACE reads with MiXCR, one row per CDR3 protein. The table records around 280,000 distinct CDR3 sequences, about 8.9% of them present only once. This same sample was also taken into another study, of yellow fever vaccine responses in identical twins.

Source material: memory (CD45RO+) T cells sorted from blood. Receptors originate from a young woman in good health.

This clonotype was recorded many times. This chain connects TRBV15 to TRBJ2-2; D unresolved. Germline assignment: CDR1 LNHNV and CDR2 YYDKDF (reference sequence). This CDR3 contains 13 residues. The V and J ends lost 0 bases and 7 bases respectively, with 6 bases between them. Written as DNA, the CDR3 is TGTGCCACCAGCAGAGATAGGAGCGGGGAGCTGTTTTTT. This encodes CATSRDRSGELFF. Variable domain in full (rest from reference TRBV15 and TRBJ2-2): DAMVIQNPRYQVTQFGKPVTLSCSQTLNHNVMYWYQQKSSQAPKLLFHYYDKDFNNEADTPDNFQSRRPNTSFCFLDIRSPGLGDTAMYLCATSRDRSGELFFGEGSRLTVL.

Only a few counts were recorded for this clonotype. The rearrangement joins TRBV7-2 to TRBJ1-2; TRBD1 might be the D (5 bases). Germline CDR1 is SGHTA and CDR2 is FQGNSA. CDR3 length: 14 amino acids. V was cut by 5 bases and J by 1 base, with 11 bases left in between. The CDR3 loop reads CASSRGGNNYGYTF. The CDR3 coding sequence is TGTGCCAGCAGCCGGGGGGGGAATAACTATGGCTACACCTTC.

This clonotype was counted between two and nine times. The CDR3 DNA reads TGTGCCAGCAGCTTAAGAACGGGCAGGGGGCAAGAGACCCAGTACTTC. This codes for CASSLRTGRGQETQYF. J is TRBJ2-5 and V is TRBV7-9, with TRBD1 identical over 7 bases. V lost 2 bases and J lost 2; bases outside the gene matches: 8. Germline V gene sequence: CDR1 SEHNR, CDR2 FQNEAQ (reference sequence). This CDR3 has 16 residues. Looking up the rest from reference TRBV7-9 and TRBJ2-5 gives the full variable domain: DTGVSQNPRHKITKRGQNVTFRCDPISEHNRLYWYRQTLGQGPEFLTYFQNEAQLEKSRLLSDRFSAERPKGSFSTLEIQRTEQGDSAMYLCASSLRTGRGQETQYFGPGTRLLVL.

There are many counts of this clonotype. The gene calls are TRBV12-3 or TRBV12-4 and TRBJ2-7; TRBD1 is a possible D gene (6 bases). V was clipped by 7 bases and J by 2 bases, with 18 bases between them. The CDR3 totals 15 residues. CDR3 nucleotide sequence: TGTGCCAGCATTACCGGGACACTATTTCCCTACGAGCAGTACGTC. Amino acid sequence: CASITGTLFPYEQYV.

This sequence joins TRBV7-8 and TRBJ2-7; 9 nucleotides line up with TRBD2. This CDR3 comprises 13 residues. The J segment lost 6 bases and the V segment lost 6 bases, leaving 6 bases of the junction unmatched. Per germline, CDR1 SGHVS and CDR2 FQNEAQ. CDR3 DNA sequence: TGTGCCAGCAGTCCCCGACTAGCGGTCGAGCAGTACTTC. Translated: CASSPRLAVEQYF.

The DNA of the CDR3 is TGCAGTGCTAGAGATGGTCGGAGCCCTCGTAATGAGCAGTTCTTC. This translates into CSARDGRSPRNEQFF. The chain recombines TRBV20-1 with TRBJ2-1; D not certain. This CDR3 contains 15 residues. Germline V gene lookup returns CDR1 DFQATT and CDR2 SNEGSKA (reference sequence). The ends were cut back, 0 bases at V and 7 bases at J, with 16 bases in the middle.

CDR3 coding DNA: TGCAGTGCTGGGGGACAGGGGAGGGCTGAAGCTTTCTTT. This sequence encodes CSAGGQGRAEAFF. This chain uses TRBV20-1 with TRBJ1-1, with 10 bases fitting TRBD1. This CDR3 contains 13 residues. The germline CDR1 and CDR2 sequences are DFQATT and SNEGSKA (reference sequence). J gave up 6 bases and V 5 bases, and 6 bases lay outside the gene matches.

This clonotype was counted many times. V gene TRBV15 combines with J gene TRBJ1-5; possibly TRBD1 for D (6 bases). Deletions cut 10 bases from V and 5 bases from J, with 24 bases between. Germline CDR1 reads LNHNV; CDR2 reads YYDKDF (reference sequence). The CDR3 is 16 residues long. CDR3 residues: CANDYASAWGHQPQHF. The DNA for the CDR3 is TGTGCCAACGATTACGCCTCGGCCTGGGGGCATCAGCCCCAGCATTTT.

This chain connects TRBV28 to TRBJ2-1; 7 positions agree with TRBD2. CDR3 length: 17 residues. CDR1 is MDHEN and CDR2 is SYDVKM in the germline V gene. V shed 7 bases and J 4 bases; nucleotides not matched to a gene: 16. In DNA form, the CDR3 reads TGTGCCAGCATCAAGTCGTTGAAAGCGGGGAGATACAATGAGCAGTTCTTC. This sequence encodes CASIKSLKAGRYNEQFF.

The chain's CDR3 is CASSQIPEGGPYEQYF. In DNA form, the CDR3 reads TGTGCCAGCAGCCAAATACCGGAGGGAGGCCCCTACGAGCAGTACTTC. The chain has TRBV3-1 and TRBJ2-7; tentatively, D is TRBD2 (6 bases). The CDR3 sequence is 16 residues long. The V gene lost 2 bases and the J gene lost 2 bases, with 16 bases spanning the gap. Per germline, CDR1 LGHDT and CDR2 YNNKEL (reference sequence).

This clonotype occurred a few times. The rearrangement links TRBV10-3 to TRBJ2-5; D is perhaps TRBD1 (6 bases). Trimming shortened V by 2 bases and J by 6 bases, and 7 bases separated the two germline ends. Germline-derived CDR1 and CDR2 are ENHRY and SYGVKD. The CDR3 length is 12 residues. CDR3 amino acids: CAISETGQTQYF. The CDR3, as DNA: TGTGCCATCAGTGAGACAGGGCAGACCCAGTACTTC.

In this sample, this clonotype turned up many times. The gene calls are TRBV4-1 and TRBJ2-1; the match to TRBD2 covers 8 bases. V was clipped by 10 bases and J by 3 bases; unmatched bases: 11. Germline loops: CDR1 MGHRA, CDR2 YSYEKL. This CDR3 has 15 residues. CDR3 sequence reads: CATSRAGGNYNEQFF. CDR3 coding DNA: TGCGCCACCTCAAGGGCGGGGGGTAACTACAATGAGCAGTTCTTC.

Only a few counts were recorded for this clonotype. V usage is TRBV3-1 and J usage is TRBJ1-6; D is ambiguous. The V gene's germline CDR1 is LGHDT and CDR2 YNNKEL (reference sequence). The CDR3 extends over 14 amino acids. The V end was cut by 1 base, the J end by 6 bases, with 7 bases between. Here the CDR3 reads CASSQGRTNSPLHF. Written as DNA, the CDR3 is TGTGCCAGCAGCCAAGGACGGACTAATTCACCCCTCCACTTT.

The rearrangement uses TRBV12-3 or TRBV12-4 and TRBJ1-4; no definite D call. V lost 4 bases and J lost 12, with 12 bases in between. The CDR3 is made up of 12 amino acids. The CDR3 bases are TGTGCCAGCAGTTATTCCGGGCGGGAACTGTTTTTT. It codes for CASSYSGRELFF.

This clonotype was detected ten times or more. This rearrangement joins TRBV3-1 to TRBJ1-2, with D unclear. The CDR3 has 13 residues. V was cut by 1 base and J by 7 bases, with 10 bases left in between. Germline lookup yields CDR1 LGHDT and CDR2 YNNKEL (reference sequence). CDR3 loop: CASSQAAPGGYTF. The CDR3 DNA reads TGTGCCAGCAGCCAAGCCGCCCCTGGTGGCTACACCTTC. Combining the CDR3 with reference TRBV3-1 and TRBJ1-2 gives the whole variable domain DTAVSQTPKYLVTQMGNDKSIKCEQNLGHDTMYWYKQDSKKFLKIMFSYNNKELIINETVPNRFSPKSPDKAHLNLHINSLELGDSAVYFCASSQAAPGGYTFGSGTRLTVV.

This clonotype was seen repeatedly, ten times or more. The V and J genes are TRBV3-1 and TRBJ2-1; the D gene is possibly TRBD1 (5 bases). CDR3 length equals 16 residues. Trimming pared 1 base from V and 6 bases from J, leaving 16 bases between. Germline CDR1 and CDR2: LGHDT and YNNKEL (reference sequence). In nucleotides, the CDR3 is TGTGCCAGCAGCCAAGTCTCAGCAGGGAAGGGCAATGAGCAGTTCTTC. Protein: CASSQVSAGKGNEQFF.

This clonotype was counted ten times or more. The rearrangement joins TRBV20-1 to TRBJ2-3; D possibly corresponds to TRBD1 (6 bases). Germline lookup yields CDR1 DFQATT and CDR2 SNEGSKA (reference sequence). This CDR3 has 15 residues. V was clipped by 0 bases and J by 8 bases, with 18 bases between them. The CDR3 region has the DNA TGCAGTGCTAGAGATCAGAGGGGGTCCATTGTTACGCAGTATTTT. This gives the protein CSARDQRGSIVTQYF.

CDR3 amino acids: CASSGKTDTQYF. CDR3 DNA sequence: TGTGCCAGCAGTGGTAAGACAGATACGCAGTATTTT. The genes are TRBV12-3 or TRBV12-4 and TRBJ2-3; no reliable D call. This CDR3 is built from 12 residues. V lost 5 bases, J lost 3 bases, and 6 bases lay in between.

In this sample, this clonotype turned up many times. The chain uses TRBV7-3 and TRBJ1-1; TRBD1 might be the D (5 bases). Germline CDR1 SGHTA, CDR2 FQGTGA. The CDR3 covers 13 residues. Trimming stripped 5 bases from V and 7 bases from J, with 14 bases between. The CDR3 here is CASSGQGGDEAFF. DNA of the CDR3: TGTGCCAGCAGCGGGCAGGGAGGCGATGAAGCTTTCTTT.

This clonotype was counted at least ten times. The chain links TRBV29-1 to TRBJ2-1; no clear D. CDR1 SQVTM and CDR2 ANQGSEA come from the germline V gene. The CDR3 consists of 13 residues. V lost 3 bases to trimming and J lost 9 bases, with 15 bases between them. This chain's CDR3 is CSVDIYWKTEQFF. The CDR3 DNA reads TGCAGCGTTGACATTTATTGGAAAACTGAGCAGTTCTTC.

The chain has TRBV20-1 and TRBJ2-1; weak D call: TRBD2 (6 bases). CDR1 is DFQATT and CDR2 is SNEGSKA in the germline V gene (reference sequence). The CDR3 length is 15 residues. V was shortened by 3 bases and J by 0 bases, with 12 bases between the two germline ends. The CDR3 reads CSARSGTGSYNEQFF. CDR3 coding DNA: TGCAGTGCTAGGTCCGGGACTGGCTCCTACAATGAGCAGTTCTTC.

The chain carries TRBV6-1 and TRBJ2-5, with 7 bases aligning to TRBD1. The CDR3 loop spans 14 amino acids. V shed 6 bases and J 3 bases; nucleotides not matched to a gene: 7. Per germline, CDR1 MNHNS and CDR2 SASEGT. The CDR3 spells CASSDDRVKETQYF. In DNA, the CDR3 is TGTGCCAGCAGCGACGACAGGGTTAAAGAGACCCAGTACTTC.